Only a few counts were recorded for the clone carrying this T cell receptor (beta chain). Time point given: sample taken at primary tumor resection. The approximately 77 donors had untreated early-stage non-small cell lung cancer. In each case, whole RNA from tumor, nontumor lung or frozen PBMC was sequenced unsorted. The data derive from a study of spatial heterogeneity in lung cancer. In the study overall: Detected beta-chain sequences consistently exceeded alpha-chain sequences. Each distinct TCR and UMI combination averaged more than ten appearances in raw reads.

TCRdb used MiXCR to reprocess the 5' RACE reads, holding one entry per CDR3 protein. The sample carries about 12,000 distinct CDR3 sequences, around 4.1% recorded once. The CDR3 is 14 residues long. With 3 bases clipped from V and 6 bases from J, the junction kept 7 bases outside the gene matches. The chain couples TRBV12-3 or TRBV12-4 to TRBJ1-1; TRBD1 agrees at 7 bases. This material consisted of PBMCs, taken at surgery. This receptor was identified in a male donor with early-stage non-small cell lung cancer. The chain's CDR3 is CASSFEGAGSEAFF. The CDR3 DNA is TGTGCCAGCAGTTTTGAGGGGGCCGGATCTGAAGCTTTCTTT.